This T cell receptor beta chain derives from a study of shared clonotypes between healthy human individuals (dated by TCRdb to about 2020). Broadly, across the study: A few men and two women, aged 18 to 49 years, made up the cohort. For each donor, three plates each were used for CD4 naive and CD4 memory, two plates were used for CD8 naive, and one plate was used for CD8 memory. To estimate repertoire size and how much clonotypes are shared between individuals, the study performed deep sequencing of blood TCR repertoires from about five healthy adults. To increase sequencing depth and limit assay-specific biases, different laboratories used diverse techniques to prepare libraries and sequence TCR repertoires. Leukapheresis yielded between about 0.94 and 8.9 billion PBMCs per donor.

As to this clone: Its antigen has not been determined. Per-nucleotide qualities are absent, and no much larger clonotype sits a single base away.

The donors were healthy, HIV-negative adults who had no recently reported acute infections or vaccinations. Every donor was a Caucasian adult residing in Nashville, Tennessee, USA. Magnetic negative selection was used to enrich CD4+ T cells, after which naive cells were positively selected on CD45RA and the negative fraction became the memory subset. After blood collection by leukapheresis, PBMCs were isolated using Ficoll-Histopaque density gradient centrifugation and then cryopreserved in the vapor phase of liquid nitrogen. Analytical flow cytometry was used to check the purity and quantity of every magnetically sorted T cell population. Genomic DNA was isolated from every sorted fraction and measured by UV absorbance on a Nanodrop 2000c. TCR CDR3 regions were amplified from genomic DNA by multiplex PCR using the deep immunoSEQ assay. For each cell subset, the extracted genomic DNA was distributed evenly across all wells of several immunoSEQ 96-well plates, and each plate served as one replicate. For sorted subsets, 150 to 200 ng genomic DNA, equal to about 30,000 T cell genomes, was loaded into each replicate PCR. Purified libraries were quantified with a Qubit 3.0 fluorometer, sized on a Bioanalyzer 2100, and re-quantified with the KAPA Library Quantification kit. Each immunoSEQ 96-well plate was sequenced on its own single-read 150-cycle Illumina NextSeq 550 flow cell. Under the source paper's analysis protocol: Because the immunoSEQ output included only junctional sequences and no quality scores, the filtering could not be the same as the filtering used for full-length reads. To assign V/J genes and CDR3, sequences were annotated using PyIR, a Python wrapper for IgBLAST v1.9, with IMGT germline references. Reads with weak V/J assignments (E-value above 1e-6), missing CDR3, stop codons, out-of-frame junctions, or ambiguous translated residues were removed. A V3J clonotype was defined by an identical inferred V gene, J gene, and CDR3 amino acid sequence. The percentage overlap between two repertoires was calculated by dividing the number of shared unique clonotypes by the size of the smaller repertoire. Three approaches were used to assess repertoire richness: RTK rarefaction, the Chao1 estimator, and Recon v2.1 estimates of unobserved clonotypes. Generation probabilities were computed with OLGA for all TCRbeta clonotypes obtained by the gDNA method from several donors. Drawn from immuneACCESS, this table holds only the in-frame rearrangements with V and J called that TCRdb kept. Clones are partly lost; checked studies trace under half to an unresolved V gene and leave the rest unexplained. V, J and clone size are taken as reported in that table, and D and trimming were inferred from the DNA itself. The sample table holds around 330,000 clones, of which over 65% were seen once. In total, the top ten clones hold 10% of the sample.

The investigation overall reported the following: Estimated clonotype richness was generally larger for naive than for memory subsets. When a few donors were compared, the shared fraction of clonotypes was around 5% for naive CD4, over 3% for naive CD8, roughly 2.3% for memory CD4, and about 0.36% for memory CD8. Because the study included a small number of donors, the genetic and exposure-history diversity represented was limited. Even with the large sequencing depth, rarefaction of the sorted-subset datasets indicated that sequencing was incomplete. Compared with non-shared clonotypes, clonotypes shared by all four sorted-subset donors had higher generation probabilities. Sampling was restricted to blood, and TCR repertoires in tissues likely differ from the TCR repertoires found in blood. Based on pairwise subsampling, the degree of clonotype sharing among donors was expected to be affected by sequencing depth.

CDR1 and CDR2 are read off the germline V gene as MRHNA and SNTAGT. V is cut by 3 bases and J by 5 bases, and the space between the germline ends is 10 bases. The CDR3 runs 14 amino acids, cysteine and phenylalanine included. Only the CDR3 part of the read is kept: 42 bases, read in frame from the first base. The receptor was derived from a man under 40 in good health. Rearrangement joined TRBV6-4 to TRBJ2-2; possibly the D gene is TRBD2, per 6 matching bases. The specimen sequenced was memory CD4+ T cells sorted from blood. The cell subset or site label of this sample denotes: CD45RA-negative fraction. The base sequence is TGTGCCAGCAGTGAAAGTGGAGGGACCGGGGAGCTGTTTTTT. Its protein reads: CASSESGGTGELFF.